This T cell receptor (beta chain) was retrieved from a study of regulatory T cells in long-lasting Graves disease. Study at large: Graves' patients diagnosed newly had used antithyroid drugs under 3 months. Study observations and caveats: Persistent disease was associated with favored TRBV28 usage and with favored use of TRBJ1-2 and TRBJ2-5.

Sample time point: newly diagnosed GD, antithyroid drugs for less than 3 months. From PBMCs, RNA was extracted and then used to make the TCR library. Peripheral blood, about 10 milliliters per patient, was collected in EDTA tubes. Trimming at V came to 2 bases and at J to 2 bases, leaving 3 bases not matched to a gene. Germline loops: CDR1 SGHRS, CDR2 YFSETQ. The CDR3 spans 15 residues. About this clonotype itself: Antigen unknown.

Arm-PCR of CDR3 regions and iRepertoire HTBI primers were used to build TCR beta libraries. Original processing notes: 62 TRBV and about 14 TRBJ segments were identified across samples. TCRdb reanalysed the multiplex PCR reads using MiXCR and keeps one entry per CDR3 protein. The V and J calls shown here were made by TCRdb, not taken from the authors' results. The sample contains 250,000 to 400,000 distinct CDR3 sequences, 18% of which appear only once. Sequenced material: peripheral blood mononuclear cells (PBMCs), taken at new diagnosis, from a patient treated with antithyroid drugs. The chain has TRBV5-1 and TRBJ2-3; 9 nucleotides agree with TRBD2. This sequence originates from a female donor with Graves disease. The CDR3 sequence: CASSFSGSHTDTQYF. As DNA, the CDR3 is TGCGCCAGCAGCTTTAGCGGGAGCCACACAGATACGCAGTATTTT.